Listed below are T cell receptor beta chains from one sample, sequenced in a study of post-analysis software for immune sequencing data. Using its own MiXCR run on the PCR reads, TCRdb lists one record per CDR3 protein. Found here are almost 700,000 distinct CDR3 sequences, more than 50% of them singletons; the top ten hold about 11%. The sequenced sample consisted of blood. These receptors were collected from a girl aged 2 to 9 with multiple sclerosis. The CDR3 runs from the conserved cysteine through the conserved F or W.

CDR3aa: CSARDQGQHYGYTF
j_gene: TRBJ1-2
v_gene: TRBV20-1

CDR3aa: CASSQAQGIYEQYF
j_gene: -
v_gene: TRBV4-2

CDR3aa: CASSQDLGLGNGQFF
j_gene: TRBJ2-1
v_gene: TRBV11-3

CDR3aa: CASSLPGRDDSSYNEQFF
j_gene: TRBJ2-1
v_gene: TRBV7-2

CDR3aa: CASSFLLAGGYEQFF
j_gene: TRBJ2-1
v_gene: TRBV6-5

CDR3aa: CASSLVGANVLTF
j_gene: TRBJ2-6
v_gene: TRBV7-2

CDR3aa: CASSPDRGGTGELFF
j_gene: TRBJ2-2
v_gene: TRBV6-4

CDR3aa: CASTHTGLTLYEQYF
j_gene: TRBJ2-7
v_gene: TRBV11-2

CDR3aa: CASSQDRGPGVFYEQFF
j_gene: TRBJ2-1
v_gene: TRBV4-3

CDR3aa: CASSPSTSLDTEAFF
j_gene: TRBJ1-1
v_gene: TRBV18

CDR3aa: CASSYTGPRVGTGYTF
j_gene: TRBJ1-2
v_gene: TRBV6-5

CDR3aa: CASSMGQGDTQYF
j_gene: TRBJ2-3
v_gene: TRBV5-1

CDR3aa: CASSLEGGGEQYF
j_gene: TRBJ2-7
v_gene: TRBV5-1

CDR3aa: CSARKRAGGTYNEQFF
j_gene: TRBJ2-1
v_gene: TRBV20-1

CDR3aa: CASSLWLTGSSNEQFF
j_gene: TRBJ2-1
v_gene: TRBV5-1

CDR3aa: CASSFGQGAGWPEAFF
j_gene: TRBJ1-1
v_gene: TRBV5-1

CDR3aa: CSVPGTGTYEQYF
j_gene: TRBJ2-7
v_gene: TRBV29-1

CDR3aa: CSAEDRWETQYF
j_gene: TRBJ2-5
v_gene: TRBV20-1

CDR3aa: CASSTTSGKDTQYF
j_gene: TRBJ2-3
v_gene: TRBV7-2

CDR3aa: CASSLIDGRGRRFDEQFF
j_gene: TRBJ2-1
v_gene: TRBV4-3